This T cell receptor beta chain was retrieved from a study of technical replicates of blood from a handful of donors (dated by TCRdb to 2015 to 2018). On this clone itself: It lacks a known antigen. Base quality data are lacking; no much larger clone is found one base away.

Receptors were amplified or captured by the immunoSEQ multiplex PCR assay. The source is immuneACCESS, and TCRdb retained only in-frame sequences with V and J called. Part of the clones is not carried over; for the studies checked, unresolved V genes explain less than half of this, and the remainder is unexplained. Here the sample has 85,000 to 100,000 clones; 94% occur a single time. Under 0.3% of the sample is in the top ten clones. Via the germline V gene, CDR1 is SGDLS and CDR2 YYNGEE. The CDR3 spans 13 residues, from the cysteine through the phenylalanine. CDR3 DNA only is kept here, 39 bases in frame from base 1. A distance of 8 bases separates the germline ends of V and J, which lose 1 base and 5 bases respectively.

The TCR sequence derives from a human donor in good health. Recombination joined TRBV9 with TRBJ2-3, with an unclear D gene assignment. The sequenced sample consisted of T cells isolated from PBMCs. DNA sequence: TGTGCCAGCAGCGTATTTGTCCAAGATACGCAGTATTTT. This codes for CASSVFVQDTQYF.